The 27 T cell receptor beta chains given below trace back to one sample, sequenced in a study of shared clonotypes between healthy human individuals. Assay: immunoSEQ multiplex PCR; the TCRdb copy retains only in-frame clones and omits some. The data show 550,000 to 600,000 clones, about 98% seen once. Naive CD8 cells lacked CD45RO, underwent positive selection for CCR7 and left out terminally differentiated effector memory CD45RA+ cells. Sequencing used naive CD8+ T cells sorted from blood. The origin of the receptors is a man aged 30-40 years in good health.

With regard to this clone: At the DNA level, this CDR3 is encoded by other sequences in the same sample as well. This chain joins TRBV7-8 and TRBJ2-7; weak D call: TRBD2 (6 bases). The V gene lost 3 bases and the J gene lost 0 bases, with 9 bases spanning the gap. Germline V gene sequence: CDR1 SGHVS, CDR2 FQNEAQ. This CDR3 is 14 amino acids long. DNA for the CDR3: TGTGCCAGCAGCTTCGCGGGGTCCTCCTACGAGCAGTACTTC. Amino acid sequence: CASSFAGSSYEQYF.

The chain has TRBV7-9 and TRBJ2-1; D possibly corresponds to TRBD1 (6 bases). V was shortened by 5 bases and J by 4 bases, with 18 bases between the two germline ends. Germline V gene lookup returns CDR1 SEHNR and CDR2 FQNEAQ (reference sequence). This CDR3 comprises 16 residues. In nucleotides, the CDR3 is TGTGCCAGCAGCGACACTAGAGGGACAAGTTACAATGAGCAGTTCTTC. This translates into CASSDTRGTSYNEQFF.

The rearrangement links TRBV27 to TRBJ2-7; no clear D gene. The CDR3 is 13 amino acids. The germline V gene has CDR1 MNHEY and CDR2 SMNVEV (reference sequence). Trimming took off 3 bases at V and 7 bases at J, with 13 bases between the two ends. This CDR3 reads CASSFRTLREQYF. CDR3 nucleotide sequence: TGTGCCAGCAGTTTCCGGACCCTCCGAGAGCAGTACTTC.

As to this clone: Other DNA sequences in the same sample also yield this CDR3. J is TRBJ2-7 and V is TRBV19; 11 bases map to TRBD2. This CDR3 comprises 14 residues. The germline V gene encodes CDR1 LNHDA and CDR2 SQIVND (reference sequence). V shed 3 bases and J 3 bases; nucleotides not matched to a gene: 1. This CDR3 is CASSITSGSYEQYF. CDR3 in DNA: TGTGCCAGTAGTATTACTAGCGGGAGCTACGAGCAGTACTTC.

The chain joins TRBV6-6 to TRBJ1-1, with D uncertain. Deletions cut 2 bases from V and 6 bases from J, with 7 bases between. This CDR3 spans 12 amino acids. From germline, CDR1 is MNHNY and CDR2 SVGAGI (reference sequence). CDR3 sequence (DNA): TGTGCCAGCAGTTACCGCGGCGCTGAAGCTTTCTTT. Amino acid sequence: CASSYRGAEAFF.

V and J are TRBV6-5 and TRBJ1-2; D may be TRBD1 (5 bases). Trimming took off 6 bases at V and 3 bases at J, with 8 bases between the two ends. CDR3 size: 12 residues. CDR1 and CDR2 (germline): MNHEY, SVGAGI. The CDR3 is CASRGTDYGYTF. CDR3 bases: TGTGCCAGCAGAGGGACCGACTATGGCTACACCTTC.

The chain is built from TRBV7-9 and TRBJ2-5, with 8 bases identical to TRBD1. Germline V gives CDR1 SEHNR, CDR2 FQNEAQ (reference sequence). This CDR3 is 15 amino acids long. V lost 7 bases and J lost 3; bases outside the gene matches: 10. CDR3 loop: CASTHIKTGEETQYF. In DNA form, the CDR3 reads TGTGCCAGCACCCATATTAAGACAGGGGAAGAGACCCAGTACTTC.

The CDR3 here is CASFPRAPGPQETQYF. The CDR3 nucleotides are TGTGCCAGCTTCCCCCGAGCGCCAGGGCCCCAAGAGACCCAGTACTTC. The gene calls are TRBV2 and TRBJ2-5; tentative D call: TRBD1 (5 bases). Germline CDR1 is SNHLY and CDR2 is FYNNEI. Trimming removed 8 bases at V and 1 base at J, with 20 bases between. The CDR3 is made up of 16 amino acids.

The table lists this clone with a count of one. The chain joins TRBV14 to TRBJ1-5, with D perhaps TRBD1 (5 bases). V lost 4 bases to trimming and J lost 0 bases, with 16 bases between them. The CDR3 extends over 17 amino acids. Per germline, CDR1 SGHDN and CDR2 FVKESK. This chain's CDR3 is CASSRTGTTFSNQPQHF. In nucleotides, the CDR3 is TGTGCCAGCAGCCGTACCGGGACCACCTTTAGCAATCAGCCCCAGCATTTT.

The chain uses TRBV6-1 and TRBJ2-1, with no clear D. The CDR3 runs 14 residues. CDR1 MNHNS and CDR2 SASEGT come from the germline V gene. The V end was cut by 3 bases, the J end by 2 bases, with 8 bases between. In DNA, the CDR3 is TGTGCCAGCAGTGATAGGTTAGCCTACAATGAGCAGTTCTTC. Protein sequence: CASSDRLAYNEQFF.

The chain carries TRBV25-1 and TRBJ2-1; 8 bases line up with TRBD2. V dropped 1 base and J dropped 3; count of bases not matched to a gene: 8. This CDR3 contains 17 residues. Germline CDR1 reads MGHDK; CDR2 reads SYGVNS. CDR3 loop: CASSEFTSGYVYNEQFF. As DNA, the CDR3 is TGTGCCAGCAGTGAATTCACTAGCGGATACGTCTACAATGAGCAGTTCTTC.

The chain joins TRBV27 to TRBJ2-7; D remains unclear. The CDR3 length is 14 residues. Trimming shortened V by 5 bases and J by 0 bases, and 11 bases separated the two germline ends. CDR1 is MNHEY, CDR2 SMNVEV, per germline (reference sequence). The DNA of the CDR3 is TGTGCCAGCAGTCCAGACTTACGCTCCTACGAGCAGTACTTC. Its protein product is CASSPDLRSYEQYF.

This clone showed up just a few times. The J gene is TRBJ2-7, the V gene TRBV6-1; 8 bases agree with TRBD1. Per germline, CDR1 MNHNS and CDR2 SASEGT. The CDR3 is 14 amino acids. V shed 7 bases and J 6 bases; nucleotides not matched to a gene: 11. CDR3 amino acids: CASNTPGQVAEQYF. The CDR3 nucleotides are TGTGCCAGCAATACTCCGGGACAGGTCGCCGAGCAGTACTTC.

The chain links TRBV29-1 to TRBJ2-5, with D maybe TRBD1 (5 bases). Germline loops: CDR1 SQVTM, CDR2 ANQGSEA. The CDR3 contains 16 residues. Trimming left V 1 base short and J 5 bases short, with 20 bases between. The CDR3 bases are TGCAGCGTTGAAGTTGGAGACAGTTGGTCAGGCGAGACCCAGTACTTC. Translated: CSVEVGDSWSGETQYF.

The rearrangement joins TRBV7-9 to TRBJ2-1; 7 bases match TRBD1. Germline values: CDR1 SEHNR, CDR2 FQNEAQ (reference sequence). Germline trimming cut 2 bases from V and 4 bases from J; bases unmatched to any gene: 2. This CDR3 region has 14 residues. The CDR3 spells CASSLKQGYNEQFF. CDR3 nucleotide sequence: TGTGCCAGCAGCTTAAAACAGGGGTACAATGAGCAGTTCTTC.

V is TRBV7-9 and J is TRBJ2-1; 11 nucleotides line up with TRBD2. This CDR3 is built from 16 residues. V gave up 3 bases and J gave up 4 bases; unmatched junction bases: 5. Germline CDR1 SEHNR, CDR2 FQNEAQ (reference sequence). CDR3: CASSFLAGGLYNEQFF. The CDR3 region has the DNA TGTGCCAGCAGCTTCCTAGCGGGAGGACTGTACAATGAGCAGTTCTTC.

The V and J genes are TRBV28 and TRBJ2-7, with a tentative D call TRBD1 (6 bases). Deletions cut 3 bases from V and 7 bases from J, with 13 bases between. The CDR3 sequence is 13 residues long. Germline values: CDR1 MDHEN, CDR2 SYDVKM. The CDR3 here is CASSFGTIGEQYF. The CDR3 nucleotides read TGTGCCAGCAGTTTCGGGACAATTGGGGAGCAGTACTTC. The full variable domain, in which reference TRBV28 and TRBJ2-7 provide the parts outside the CDR3, is DVKVTQSSRYLVKRTGEKVFLECVQDMDHENMFWYRQDPGLGLRLIYFSYDVKMKEKGDIPEGYSVSREKKERFSLILESASTNQTSMYLCASSFGTIGEQYFGPGTRLTVT.

V is TRBV14 and J is TRBJ2-7; 9 bases map to TRBD2. CDR1 SGHDN and CDR2 FVKESK come from the germline V gene. CDR3 length: 16 residues. With V trimmed by 4 bases and J by 2 bases, 9 bases remained unmatched. The CDR3 nucleotides are TGTGCCAGCAGCCCCTATAGCGGGAGAGCGGCCTACGAGCAGTACTTC. This encodes CASSPYSGRAAYEQYF. Together with reference TRBV14 and TRBJ2-7, the CDR3 gives the full variable domain: EAGVTQFPSHSVIEKGQTVTLRCDPISGHDNLYWYRRVMGKEIKFLLHFVKESKQDESGMPNNRFLAERTGGTYSTLKVQPAELEDSGVYFCASSPYSGRAAYEQYFGPGTRLTVT.

The chain carries TRBV29-1 and TRBJ2-2; no reliable D call. CDR3 size: 16 residues. Deletions cut 1 base from V and 3 bases from J, with 15 bases between. Per the germline V gene, CDR1 is SQVTM and CDR2 is ANQGSEA. The CDR3 loop is CSVEGAPGSYTGELFF. The CDR3 DNA reads as TGCAGCGTTGAAGGGGCTCCGGGCAGTTACACCGGGGAGCTGTTTTTT.

On this clone itself: At one end, the junction sequence differs from germline, possibly due to a read error. The V gene is TRBV4-3, the J gene TRBJ1-2; D is possibly TRBD1 (5 bases). The CDR3 spans 14 residues. Germline CDR1 reads LGHNA; CDR2 reads YSLEER. This CDR3 is CASTQGRGDYGYTF. Here the CDR3 DNA reads TGCGCCAGCACCCAAGGTAGAGGGGACTATGGCTACACCTTC.

This chain links TRBV7-2 with TRBJ2-1, with D possibly TRBD1 on 6 matching bases. V lost 5 bases, J lost 4 bases, and 18 bases lay in between. Germline CDR1 is SGHTA and CDR2 is FQGNSA. The CDR3 runs to 16 residues. The CDR3 spells CASSLSPQGIYNEQFF. CDR3 bases: TGTGCCAGCAGCCTATCTCCCCAGGGGATATACAATGAGCAGTTCTTC.

The gene calls are TRBV7-8 and TRBJ1-2; 8 bases fit TRBD1. The length of the CDR3 is 18 residues. The germline V gene has CDR1 SGHVS and CDR2 FQNEAQ. The junction had 21 bases not matched to a gene; V was cut back by 5 bases and J by 7 bases. The CDR3 protein is CASSTPGTGFFGDGGYTF. DNA of the CDR3: TGTGCCAGCAGCACCCCGGGGACAGGCTTTTTCGGTGACGGTGGCTACACCTTC.

The gene calls are TRBV7-3 and TRBJ2-2, with D possibly TRBD1 on 7 matching bases. This CDR3 contains 19 residues. Germline V gene lookup returns CDR1 SGHTA and CDR2 FQGTGA. Trimming cost V 3 bases and J 2 bases, with 22 bases left between them. Here the CDR3 DNA reads TGTGCCAGCAGCTTTTATCCCGGGGGAAGGACAGGAAACACCGGGGAGCTGTTTTTT. Residues: CASSFYPGGRTGNTGELFF. The whole variable domain, remainder taken from reference TRBV7-3 and TRBJ2-2, is GAGVSQTPSNKVTEKGKYVELRCDPISGHTALYWYRQSLGQGPEFLIYFQGTGAADDSGLPNDRFFAVRPEGSVSTLKIQRTERGDSAVYLCASSFYPGGRTGNTGELFFGEGSRLTVL.

The chain couples TRBV29-1 to TRBJ2-2; TRBD1 is a possible D gene (5 bases). CDR1 is SQVTM, CDR2 ANQGSEA, per germline. V was shortened by 6 bases and J by 1 base, with 9 bases between the two germline ends. CDR3 length: 13 residues. This CDR3 reads CSVDTGNTGELFF. The CDR3 region has the DNA TGCAGCGTCGATACAGGGAACACCGGGGAGCTGTTTTTT.

The rearrangement links TRBV5-5 to TRBJ2-7; 9 bases map to TRBD1. Germline lookup yields CDR1 SGHKS and CDR2 YYEKEE (reference sequence). The V gene end was trimmed by 4 bases and the J gene end by 3 bases; junction bases not matched to a gene: 8. CDR3 length equals 15 residues. The CDR3 DNA sequence: TGTGCCAGCAGCATATCCTCGGGACAGGGCTACGAGCAGTACTTC. It codes for CASSISSGQGYEQYF.

The chain has TRBV11-2 and TRBJ2-7, with TRBD2 identical over 10 bases. V dropped 4 bases and J dropped 2; count of bases not matched to a gene: 2. This CDR3 comprises 14 residues. Germline values: CDR1 SGHAT, CDR2 FQNNGV. This CDR3 is CASSSTSGTYEQYF. DNA for the CDR3: TGTGCCAGCAGCTCCACTAGCGGGACCTACGAGCAGTACTTC.

This chain joins TRBV11-3 and TRBJ2-1; 8 bases agree with TRBD2. V was clipped by 5 bases and J by 2 bases; unmatched bases: 2. Germline CDR1 is SGHNT and CDR2 is YENEEA. This CDR3 spans 14 amino acids. CDR3 region: CASSVSGTYNEQFF. DNA for the CDR3: TGTGCCAGCAGCGTTAGCGGGACCTACAATGAGCAGTTCTTC.